This entry features one T cell receptor beta chain sequence. This record comes from a study of CD8 T cells in ankylosing spondylitis. TCRdb processed the 5' RACE reads anew with MiXCR; each CDR3 protein has one entry. The table lists a few hundred thousand distinct CDR3 sequences, around 20% of them singletons. The origin of this receptor is a male donor with ankylosing spondylitis or in good health (not recorded which). Material: blood, either unsorted or a sorted T cell fraction (not recorded which).

For the CDR3, the DNA is TGTGCCAGCAGTCCAACTCTCGGGGTGGGATACAATGAGCAGTTCTTC. Protein sequence: CASSPTLGVGYNEQFF. The chain recombines TRBV12-3 or TRBV12-4 with TRBJ2-1; D is possibly TRBD2 (5 bases). V lost 5 bases and J lost 4, with 18 bases in between. The CDR3 consists of 16 residues.